This is a list of T cell receptor beta chains from one sample in a study of T cells in Graves' hyperthyroidism and ophthalmopathy. One entry per CDR3 protein results from TCRdb running MiXCR on the multiplex PCR reads. The sample includes about 420,000 distinct CDR3 sequences, more than 15% seen only once; the top ten take 13% to 15%. Sequenced material: blood. The receptors were sampled from a woman under 30 with Graves' hyperthyroidism. The CDR3 runs from the conserved cysteine through the conserved F or W. Fields, in order: clone size, J gene, D gene, V gene, CDR3 length, CDR3 protein, CDR3 DNA. A D gene is named only where the DNA matches it firmly. Clone size, where shown, is once, few, many, or a class for clones that have expanded.

many,TRBJ2-1,TRBD2,TRBV12-3/TRBV12-4,14,CASSWGGYYNEQFF,TGTGCCAGCAGTTGGGGGGGTTATTACAATGAGCAGTTCTTC
many,TRBJ2-3,-,TRBV12-3/TRBV12-4,12,CASSFSTDTQYF,TGTGCCAGCAGTTTTAGCACAGATACGCAGTATTTT
few,TRBJ1-3,-,TRBV9,14,CASSVDLSGNTIYF,TGTGCCAGCAGCGTAGACCTCTCTGGAAACACCATATATTTT
few,TRBJ2-4,-,TRBV12-3/TRBV12-4,14,CASSFTVAKNIQYF,TGTGCCAGCAGTTTTACAGTAGCCAAAAACATTCAGTACTTC
-,TRBJ2-1,-,TRBV5-1,12,CASSLGIHEQFF,TGCGCCAGCAGCTTGGGTATCCATGAGCAGTTCTTC
-,TRBJ2-5,TRBD2,TRBV9,14,CASSVDSGGETQYF,TGTGCCAGCAGCGTAGATAGCGGGGGGGAGACCCAGTACTTC
-,TRBJ2-7,-,TRBV11-1,15,CASSLVPGGAYEQYF,TGTGCCAGCAGCTTAGTACCAGGCGGAGCCTACGAGCAGTACTTC
many,TRBJ2-5,TRBD2,TRBV20-1,14,CSAVGLAGSETQYF,TGCAGTGCTGTGGGACTAGCGGGATCAGAGACCCAGTACTTC
many,TRBJ1-2,TRBD1,TRBV12-3/TRBV12-4,15,CASRRSIGQGSGYTF,TGTGCCAGCAGACGATCTATTGGACAGGGAAGTGGCTACACCTTC
few,TRBJ1-1,-,TRBV9,13,CASSAGTGNEAFF,TGTGCCAGCAGCGCGGGGACGGGAAATGAAGCTTTCTTT
few,TRBJ2-7,-,TRBV19,13,CASRKQGAYEQYF,TGTGCCAGTCGAAAACAGGGCGCCTACGAGCAGTACTTC
many,TRBJ2-5,-,TRBV7-3,13,CASSLTVKQTQYF,TGTGCCAGCAGCTTAACTGTCAAACAGACCCAGTACTTC
-,TRBJ1-5,-,TRBV6-1,14,CASSESQTYQPQHF,TGTGCCAGCAGTGAAAGCCAAACCTATCAGCCCCAGCATTTT
many,TRBJ2-7,TRBD2,TRBV5-1,15,CASSPVRGGSYEQYF,TGCGCCAGCAGCCCGGTTCGGGGAGGGTCCTACGAGCAGTACTTC
many,TRBJ2-1,TRBD2,TRBV3-1,16,CASSQGGGSSYNEQFF,TGTGCCAGCAGCCAAGGGGGGGGGAGCTCCTACAATGAGCAGTTCTTC
many,TRBJ2-3,TRBD2,TRBV28,18,CASSLASLAGEGTDTQYF,TGTGCCAGCAGTTTGGCCTCACTAGCGGGAGAAGGCACAGATACGCAGTATTTT
many,TRBJ2-6,-,TRBV10-3,18,CAISEWGGIISGANVLTF,TGTGCCATCAGTGAGTGGGGTGGGATTATCTCTGGGGCCAACGTCCTGACTTTC
many,TRBJ2-3,-,TRBV7-3,15,CASGPGGSGTDTQYF,TGTGCCAGCGGTCCTGGGGGTTCGGGCACAGATACGCAGTATTTT
-,TRBJ1-5,-,TRBV20-1,17,CSARDEFGTSLRKPQHF,TGCAGTGCTAGAGACGAATTTGGGACTTCTTTACGTAAGCCCCAGCATTTT
-,TRBJ1-2,-,TRBV13,15,CASSPQAGVDTGYTF,TGTGCCAGCAGCCCCCAGGCTGGGGTCGACACCGGCTACACCTTC
-,TRBJ2-2,-,TRBV20-1,13,CSASRGLAGELFF,TGCAGTGCTAGCCGGGGGCTAGCCGGGGAGCTGTTTTTT
-,TRBJ2-4,-,TRBV7-2,17,CASSATERGLAKNIQYF,TGTGCCAGCAGCGCCACAGAGCGAGGTCTAGCCAAAAACATTCAGTACTTC
many,TRBJ2-7,TRBD1,TRBV11-2,15,CASSPVSRGRYEQYF,TGTGCCAGCAGCCCCGTGAGCAGGGGGAGATACGAGCAGTACTTC
-,TRBJ2-7,TRBD2,TRBV12-3/TRBV12-4,13,CASGGAGAYEQYF,TGTGCCAGCGGGGGAGCGGGGGCCTACGAGCAGTACTTC
many,TRBJ1-2,TRBD1,TRBV3-1,14,CASSYGTAGDGYTF,TGTGCCAGCAGCTACGGGACAGCTGGCGATGGCTACACCTTC
few,TRBJ2-4,TRBD1,TRBV12-3/TRBV12-4,15,CASRSTQGWENIQYF,TGTGCCAGCAGATCTACACAGGGGTGGGAGAACATTCAGTACTTC
many,TRBJ1-1,-,TRBV7-9,12,CASSSIGDEAFF,TGTGCCAGCAGCTCTATAGGAGATGAAGCTTTCTTT
many,TRBJ1-4,-,TRBV11-2,15,CASSVKGGGAEKLFF,TGTGCCAGCAGCGTAAAAGGGGGGGGCGCGGAAAAACTGTTTTTT
-,TRBJ2-2,-,TRBV19,15,CASSARSGFTGELFF,TGTGCCAGTAGTGCGCGGAGCGGATTCACCGGGGAGCTGTTTTTT
few,TRBJ2-7,-,TRBV2,13,CASSEAVGYEQYF,TGTGCCAGCAGTGAAGCTGTGGGGTACGAGCAGTACTTC
-,TRBJ2-2,-,TRBV19,15,CASSTANRNTGELFF,TGTGCCAGTAGTACCGCCAACAGGAACACCGGGGAGCTGTTTTTT
-,TRBJ1-5,-,TRBV25-1,12,CASSDQQGIGHF,TGTGCCAGCAGTGATCAGCAGGGTATTGGGCATTTT
many,TRBJ2-1,-,TRBV6-1,12,CASSGLDNEQFF,TGTGCCAGCAGTGGGCTAGATAATGAGCAGTTCTTC